This T cell receptor beta chain derives from a study of response to subunit inactivated influenza vaccine. From the RT-PCR reads, TCRdb called clonotypes with MiXCR, one entry per CDR3 protein. This repertoire shows approximately 700,000 distinct CDR3 sequences, more than 15% found once; its top ten account for roughly 11%. Germline-derived CDR1 and CDR2 are LGHDT and YNNKEL (reference sequence). The CDR3 runs to 15 residues. Study-wide points: It was the authors' suggestion that each seasonal influenza vaccination recruits few new T cells.

A word on this clonotype: Its antigen is not known. At one of its ends the junction is not consistent with the germline gene, which may arise from a read error.

The sequence was obtained from a man in his forties or fifties who received an inactivated influenza vaccine. The chain combines TRBV3-1 with TRBJ1-6, with D possibly TRBD1 on 6 matching bases. Sequencing used PBMCs from blood, obtained 12 days after vaccination. CDR3 sequence: CASTQVTGRDSPLHF. The CDR3 coding sequence is TGTGCCAGCACCCAAGTAACAGGGAGGGATTCACCCCTCCACTTT.